The clone carrying this T cell receptor beta chain came up many times. These data belong to a study of regulatory T cells in long-lasting Graves disease. Across the whole study: Antithyroid drug exposure in newly diagnosed Graves' patients had lasted under 3 months.

Time point meaning: newly diagnosed GD, antithyroid drugs for less than 3 months. RNA extracted from PBMCs served as the sequencing template. In building TCR beta libraries, iRepertoire HTBI primers were used together with Arm-PCR of CDR3 regions. TCRdb analysed the multiplex PCR reads with MiXCR anew, one entry per CDR3 protein. Of about 530,000 distinct CDR3 sequences listed, roughly a sixth are singletons. Another study also made use of these data, one on T cells in Graves' hyperthyroidism and ophthalmopathy.

The source is a woman aged 40 to 65 with Graves disease. The material sequenced was peripheral blood mononuclear cells (PBMCs), taken at new diagnosis, from a patient treated with antithyroid drugs.

This CDR3 reads CAGTTGGQQGGTEAFF. The CDR3 DNA reads TGTGCCGGCACCACCGGGGGACAACAGGGTGGTACTGAAGCTTTCTTT. The V gene is TRBV6-1, the J gene TRBJ1-1; TRBD1 might be the D (6 bases). In germline, CDR1 is MNHNS, CDR2 SASEGT. The CDR3 is made up of 16 amino acids. V was pared by 11 bases and J by 5 bases, with 27 bases between.